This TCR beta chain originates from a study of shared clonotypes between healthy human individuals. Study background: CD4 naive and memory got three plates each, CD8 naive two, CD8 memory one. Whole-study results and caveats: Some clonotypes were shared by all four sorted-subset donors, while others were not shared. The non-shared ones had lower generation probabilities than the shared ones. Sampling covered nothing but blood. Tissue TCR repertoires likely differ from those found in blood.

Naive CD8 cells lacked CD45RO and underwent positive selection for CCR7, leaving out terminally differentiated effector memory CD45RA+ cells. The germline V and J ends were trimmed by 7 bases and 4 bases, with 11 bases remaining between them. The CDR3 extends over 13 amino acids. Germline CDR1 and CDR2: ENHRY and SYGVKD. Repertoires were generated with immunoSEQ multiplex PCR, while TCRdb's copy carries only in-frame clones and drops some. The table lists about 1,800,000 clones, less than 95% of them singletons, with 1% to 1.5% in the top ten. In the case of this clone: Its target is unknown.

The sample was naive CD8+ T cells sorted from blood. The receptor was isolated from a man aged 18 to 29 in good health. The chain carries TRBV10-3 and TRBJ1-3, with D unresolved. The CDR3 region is CAIKGAGGNTIYF. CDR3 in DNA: TGTGCCATCAAGGGCGCCGGCGGAAACACCATATATTTT.